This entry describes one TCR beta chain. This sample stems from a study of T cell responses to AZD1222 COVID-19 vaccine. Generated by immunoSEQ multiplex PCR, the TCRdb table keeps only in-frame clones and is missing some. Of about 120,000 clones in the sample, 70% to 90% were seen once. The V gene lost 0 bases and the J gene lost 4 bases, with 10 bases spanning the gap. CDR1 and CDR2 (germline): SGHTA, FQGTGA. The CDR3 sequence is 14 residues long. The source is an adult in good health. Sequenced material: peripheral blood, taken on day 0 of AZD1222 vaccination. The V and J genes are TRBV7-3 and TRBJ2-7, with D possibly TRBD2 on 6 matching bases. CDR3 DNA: TGTGCCAGCAGCTTAACGGGAGGCAGGTACGAGCAGTACTTC. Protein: CASSLTGGRYEQYF. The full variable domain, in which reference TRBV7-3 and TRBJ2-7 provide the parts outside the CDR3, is GAGVSQTPSNKVTEKGKYVELRCDPISGHTALYWYRQSLGQGPEFLIYFQGTGAADDSGLPNDRFFAVRPEGSVSTLKIQRTERGDSAVYLCASSLTGGRYEQYFGPGTRLTVT.